This TCR beta chain was found in a study of T cell responses to AZD1222 COVID-19 vaccine. Overall study findings and caveats: Baseline antibody screening turned up just a handful of seropositive AZD1222 recipients. Researchers report vaccine-associated CD4 TCRs spanning spike, with dominance at 160-218 and 743-854. Per reports, nearly half of all spike-specific TCRs target regions that are unmutated in variants. After two AZD1222 doses, spike-specific TCR breadth and depth rose versus day 0.

V lost 1 base and J 7 bases, leaving 7 bases between the germline ends. CDR3 size: 12 residues. This clone showed up just a few times. Antigen: not known. This table comes from immunoSEQ multiplex PCR, and its TCRdb copy is limited to in-frame clones, with some not included. The data hold under 150,000 clones, with 90% observed a single time. This TCR came from an adult in good health. Material: peripheral blood, obtained on day 0 of AZD1222 vaccination. The rearrangement links TRBV12-3 or TRBV12-4 to TRBJ1-1; D not resolved. The CDR3 bases are TGTGCCAGCAGTTTAGGAGGAGGTGAAGCTTTCTTT. Translated: CASSLGGGEAFF.